This T cell receptor (beta chain) was found in a study of cytomegalovirus exposure and HLA in healthy donors. Looking at the study overall: Sequencing of about 200 million T cells in an earlier analysis found around 120 million unique TCR beta sequences.

The study, taken as a whole, reports: Cytomegalovirus-associated TCR beta chains were listed, numbering some 170. It was assumed in the presence/absence analyses that sequencing depth was roughly uniform across donors. Later analysis identified 15,000 to 20,000 TCR beta sequences associated with HLA alleles, using a false discovery rate threshold of 0.05.

Notes on this clone: The antigen is not known.

The PCR used 60 Vbeta and 13 Jbeta primers. Generated by immunoSEQ multiplex PCR, the TCRdb table keeps only in-frame clones and is missing some. The sample lists 110,000 or so clones, over 70% occurring once. The germline CDR1 and CDR2 sequences are DFQATT and SNEGSKA (reference sequence). Trimming took 7 bases from V and 6 from J, leaving 11 bases between them. This CDR3 has 11 residues. Sequenced input: PBMCs. The chain is built from TRBV20-1 and TRBJ2-3, with a possible D match to TRBD2 (5 bases). The sequence derives from a woman aged 35 to 49 in good health and CMV-seropositive. CDR3 coding DNA: TGCAGTGGGACTCCCGGGGATACGCAGTATTTT. Translating it yields CSGTPGDTQYF.